The 30 T cell receptor beta chains below come from one sample, sequenced in a study of CD8 T cells in ankylosing spondylitis listed by TCRdb under 2017. Libraries were made using 5' RACE. Sequencing was performed on an Illumina MiSeq. The raw public data were reprocessed by TCRdb itself: fastp quality trimming at Q25, MiXCR clonotype calling, in-frame beta chains only. Each entry merges the rows of one CDR3 protein and shows their most common DNA and genes. In this sample the table shows tens of thousands of distinct CDR3 sequences, about 17% of which occur a single time. Approximately 48% of the sample is held by the ten biggest clonotypes. The sequencing sample was made of blood. These receptors all come from a male donor with ankylosing spondylitis or in good health (not recorded which).

This clonotype was seen a few times. The chain joins TRBV7-3 to TRBJ2-3, with D possibly TRBD2 on 5 matching bases. Deletions cut 5 bases from V and 6 bases from J, with 15 bases between. CDR1 is SGHTA and CDR2 is FQGTGA in the germline V gene. The CDR3 extends over 14 amino acids. The CDR3 sequence is CASSELREPDTQYF. The CDR3 bases are TGTGCCAGCAGCGAGTTACGGGAACCCGATACGCAGTATTTT.

This chain joins TRBV12-3 or TRBV12-4 and TRBJ2-7; D unclear. The ends were cut back, 4 bases at V and 10 bases at J, with 14 bases in the middle. The CDR3 totals 12 residues. The CDR3 reads CASSSGPLEQYV. The CDR3 DNA reads TGTGCCAGCAGTTCGGGTCCCCTGGAACAGTACGTC.

The V gene is TRBV29-1, the J gene TRBJ1-1; tentatively, D is TRBD1 (6 bases). Trimming cost V 5 bases and J 1 base, with 8 bases left between them. The CDR3 is 12 residues long. Germline CDR1 SQVTM, CDR2 ANQGSEA. This chain's CDR3 is CSVRQANTEAFF. CDR3 nucleotide sequence: TGCAGCGTTCGACAGGCGAACACTGAAGCTTTCTTT.

This clonotype showed up just a few times. J is TRBJ1-4 and V is TRBV4-3, with TRBD1 as a possible D gene (6 bases). Looked up from germline, CDR1 is LGHNA and CDR2 is YSLEER. Trimming stripped 4 bases from V and 4 bases from J, with 13 bases between. This CDR3 spans 15 amino acids. The CDR3 loop is CASSRDGQLNEKLFF. The CDR3 region has the DNA TGCGCCAGCAGCCGTGACGGACAGCTTAATGAAAAACTGTTTTTT.

This clonotype was detected a few times. This chain uses TRBV4-3 with TRBJ2-2, with D possibly being TRBD2 (6 bases). This CDR3 has 16 amino acids. Germline V gene data show CDR1 as LGHNA and CDR2 as YSLEER. V shed 0 bases and J shed 7 bases, with 15 bases lying between them. The CDR3 is CASSQELAGRLGELFF. Here the CDR3 DNA reads TGCGCCAGCAGCCAAGAGCTCGCCGGGAGACTCGGGGAGCTGTTTTTT.

The chain recombines TRBV3-1 with TRBJ2-1; D gene unclear. Germline V CDR1 and CDR2: LGHDT, YNNKEL (reference sequence). V lost 1 base and J lost 9, with 16 bases in between. This CDR3 spans 15 amino acids. The CDR3 DNA reads TGTGCCAGCAGCCAAGCCCCCACTACCCAGACTGAGCAGTTCTTC. It yields the protein CASSQAPTTQTEQFF.

The V gene is TRBV20-1, the J gene TRBJ2-7; D is unclear. The germline V gene has CDR1 DFQATT and CDR2 SNEGSKA (reference sequence). This CDR3 has 13 residues. V was cut by 3 bases and J by 2 bases, with 11 bases left in between. The CDR3 sequence is CSASVPGAYEQYV. The CDR3 region has the DNA TGCAGTGCTAGCGTCCCGGGCGCCTACGAGCAGTACGTC.

The table lists this clonotype with a few counts. J is TRBJ1-5 and V is TRBV28; tentatively, D is TRBD1 (6 bases). Trimming removed 4 bases at V and 6 bases at J, with 16 bases between. CDR1 MDHEN and CDR2 SYDVKM come from the germline V gene. The length of the CDR3 is 15 residues. The CDR3 sequence is CASSSTGRMGQPQHF. DNA for the CDR3: TGTGCCAGCAGTTCTACAGGGAGAATGGGTCAGCCCCAGCATTTT. The complete variable domain, with remaining parts taken from reference TRBV28 and TRBJ1-5, reads DVKVTQSSRYLVKRTGEKVFLECVQDMDHENMFWYRQDPGLGLRLIYFSYDVKMKEKGDIPEGYSVSREKKERFSLILESASTNQTSMYLCASSSTGRMGQPQHFGDGTRLSIL.

This clonotype showed up just a few times. This chain uses TRBV20-1 with TRBJ1-4, with D uncertain. Trimming took off 5 bases at V and 8 bases at J, with 15 bases between the two ends. This CDR3 region has 13 residues. Germline V CDR1 and CDR2: DFQATT, SNEGSKA (reference sequence). This CDR3 reads CSAPQAPLEKLFF. The CDR3 DNA sequence: TGCAGTGCTCCCCAGGCGCCCCTAGAAAAACTGTTTTTT.

This clonotype was observed a handful of times. The chain links TRBV7-2 to TRBJ2-3; unclear D gene. V was shortened by 6 bases and J by 6 bases, with 10 bases between the two germline ends. This CDR3 has 12 amino acids. Germline CDR1 SGHTA, CDR2 FQGNSA. The CDR3 nucleotides read TGTGCCAGCAGGCCCCTGGGGGATACGCAGTATTTT. Protein: CASRPLGDTQYF.

This chain connects TRBV5-6 to TRBJ2-7, with D perhaps assigned TRBD1 or TRBD2 (5 bases each). Germline values: CDR1 SGHDT, CDR2 YYEEEE. Trimming stripped 4 bases from V and 1 base from J, with 18 bases between. The CDR3 is 16 residues long. Here the CDR3 reads CASSRGTGTASYEQYF. In nucleotides, the CDR3 is TGTGCCAGCAGCCGGGGAACCGGGACGGCTTCCTACGAGCAGTACTTC.

The sample holds a few counts of this clonotype. The V and J genes are TRBV9 and TRBJ2-1; the match to TRBD2 covers 9 bases. With V trimmed by 2 bases and J by 4 bases, 4 bases remained unmatched. Germline assignment: CDR1 SGDLS and CDR2 YYNGEE. The CDR3 spans 15 residues. The CDR3 spells CASSVAGGPYNEQFF. The CDR3 DNA sequence: TGTGCCAGCAGCGTTGCGGGGGGGCCTTACAATGAGCAGTTCTTC.

The genes are TRBV12-3 or TRBV12-4 and TRBJ2-1; no clear D. This CDR3 is built from 15 residues. V was pared by 8 bases and J by 2 bases, with 16 bases between. This CDR3 is CASLSSGRTYNEQFF. CDR3 sequence (DNA): TGTGCCAGCCTATCGTCTGGTCGAACCTACAATGAGCAGTTCTTC.

The rearrangement joins TRBV6-5 to TRBJ2-1; 14 bases align to TRBD2. The CDR3 contains 15 residues. Germline CDR1 reads MNHEY; CDR2 reads SVGAGI. V gave up 4 bases and J gave up 10 bases; unmatched junction bases: 6. The DNA for the CDR3 is TGTGCCAGCAGTTTCCAGGGACTAGCGGGAGACGAGCAGTTCTTC. Its protein is CASSFQGLAGDEQFF.

This clonotype was seen a few times. The chain carries TRBV28 and TRBJ2-2; D gene ambiguous. Trimming removed 5 bases from V and 9 bases from J, with 7 bases in between. This CDR3 is 11 amino acids long. Germline V gene sequence: CDR1 MDHEN, CDR2 SYDVKM. CDR3 DNA: TGTGCCAGCAGTCCCCGCCGGGAGCTGTTTTTT. Translated, it gives CASSPRRELFF.

There are a few counts of this clonotype. In nucleotides, the CDR3 is TGTGCCATCAGTGAGTCAGGCGGGAGCGGCGAGCAGTACTTC. This codes for CAISESGGSGEQYF. The chain employs TRBV10-3 and TRBJ2-7; 7 bases align to TRBD2. Germline V CDR1 and CDR2: ENHRY, SYGVKD. The V and J ends lost 0 bases and 6 bases, in that order; junction bases with no gene match: 5. The CDR3 sequence is 14 residues long.

This clonotype was seen more than once but under ten times. The CDR3 nucleotides are TGTGCCAGCAGCTTAGATAGGGCAAATGAGCAGTTCTTC. Its translation: CASSLDRANEQFF. The chain is built from TRBV11-2 and TRBJ2-1; no clear D. V lost 0 bases and J lost 7, with 7 bases in between. Germline V gene sequence: CDR1 SGHAT, CDR2 FQNNGV. CDR3 length: 13 amino acids.

V usage is TRBV5-6 and J usage is TRBJ2-1, with TRBD2 matching over 10 bases. The length of the CDR3 is 16 residues. V gave up 1 base and J gave up 4 bases; unmatched junction bases: 5. Per germline, CDR1 SGHDT and CDR2 YYEEEE. The CDR3 DNA reads TGTGCCAGCAGCTTGATAAGCGGGGGGGGGTACAATGAGCAGTTCTTC. Residues: CASSLISGGGYNEQFF.

CDR3 nucleotides: TGCAGTGAAAGCACAGGAGGAGAGACCCAGTACTTC. Amino acids: CSESTGGETQYF. The chain joins TRBV29-1 to TRBJ2-5; the D call may be TRBD1 or TRBD2 (5 bases each). The V gene's germline CDR1 is SQVTM and CDR2 ANQGSEA. CDR3 length: 12 residues.

This clonotype was found many times. The chain combines TRBV20-1 with TRBJ1-1; D ambiguous. Per germline, CDR1 DFQATT and CDR2 SNEGSKA (reference sequence). The CDR3 extends over 11 amino acids. Trimming shortened V by 5 bases and J by 0 bases, and 4 bases separated the two germline ends. The CDR3: CSAYLNTEAFF. CDR3 sequence (DNA): TGCAGTGCTTATCTGAACACTGAAGCTTTCTTT.

This clonotype was recorded many times. This sequence joins TRBV19 and TRBJ2-1; 8 nucleotides match TRBD1. The germline CDR1 and CDR2 sequences are LNHDA and SQIVND (reference sequence). The CDR3 sequence is 13 residues long. Trimming at V came to 6 bases and at J to 7 bases, leaving 5 bases not matched to a gene. Here the CDR3 DNA reads TGTGCCAGTAGCCGGGACAGGCATAATGAGCAGTTCTTC. This encodes CASSRDRHNEQFF.

CDR3 in amino acids: CASSDKETQYF. CDR3 nucleotides: TGTGCCAGCAGCGATAAAGAGACCCAGTACTTC. The chain has TRBV7-9 and TRBJ2-5; unclear D gene. CDR1 is SEHNR and CDR2 is FQNEAQ in the germline V gene (reference sequence). The CDR3 runs 11 residues. V was clipped by 5 bases and J by 3 bases, with 4 bases between them.

The chain employs TRBV4-3 and TRBJ1-3, with D unresolved. This CDR3 has 19 residues. V lost 0 bases, J lost 0 bases, and 18 bases lay in between. Germline V lookup: CDR1 LGHNA, CDR2 YSLEER. The CDR3 DNA reads as TGCGCCAGCAGCCAAGAGTCGGGTAATATACAGTACTCTGGAAACACCATATATTTT. Translating it yields CASSQESGNIQYSGNTIYF.

This clonotype was seen a handful of times. At one end the junction does not follow the germline gene, possibly because of a read error. The V gene is TRBV7-8, the J gene TRBJ2-2; 7 bases fit TRBD1. CDR1 and CDR2 from the germline V gene are SGHVS and FQNEAQ. The CDR3 loop spans 16 amino acids. DNA of the CDR3: TGTGCCAGCAGCTTATTTAGACAGGGCCCCACCCGGGAGCTGTTTTTT. Protein: CASSLFRQGPTRELFF.

This chain joins TRBV18 and TRBJ1-1; 9 bases are a match to TRBD1. V trimming: 3 bases; J trimming: 1 base; junction bases outside the gene matches: 6. Per the germline V gene, CDR1 is KGHSH and CDR2 is LQKENI. There are 16 residues in the CDR3. The CDR3 is CASSPDRGAGNTEAFF. The DNA for the CDR3 is TGTGCCAGCTCACCGGACAGGGGAGCCGGGAACACTGAAGCTTTCTTT.

This clonotype was found many times. The V gene is TRBV5-1, the J gene TRBJ2-5, with 10 bases that match TRBD1. Germline CDR1 SGHRS, CDR2 YFSETQ. Trimming cost V 4 bases and J 4 bases; bases outside gene matches: 4. The CDR3 is made up of 14 amino acids. This CDR3 reads CASSLGQGRETQYF. In nucleotides, the CDR3 is TGCGCCAGCAGCCTGGGACAGGGGAGAGAGACCCAGTACTTC.

Here the CDR3 reads CASSQGIAGAGDTQYF. CDR3 in DNA: TGTGCCAGCAGCCAGGGAATAGCGGGGGCCGGGGATACGCAGTATTTT. The rearrangement links TRBV3-1 to TRBJ2-3; TRBD2 agrees at 9 bases. The germline gives CDR1 LGHDT, CDR2 YNNKEL (reference sequence). The CDR3 has 16 amino acids. After removal of 3 bases from V and 6 bases from J, the junction contained 10 bases not matched to a gene.

This clonotype was counted only a few times. This sequence joins TRBV7-2 and TRBJ2-2, with 13 bases matching TRBD2. CDR1 is SGHTA, CDR2 FQGNSA, per germline. The CDR3 is 18 residues long. The trim removed 5 bases at V and 0 bases at J, leaving 6 bases unmatched. The CDR3 loop reads CASSRRLAGGPNTGELFF. In DNA form, the CDR3 reads TGTGCCAGCAGCCGCAGACTAGCGGGGGGACCGAACACCGGGGAGCTGTTTTTT.

This sequence joins TRBV20-1 and TRBJ2-7, with unresolved D. Germline V CDR1 and CDR2: DFQATT, SNEGSKA (reference sequence). V was shortened by 3 bases and J by 4 bases, with 16 bases between the two germline ends. The CDR3 sequence is 14 residues long. The CDR3 loop reads CSASSADSSYEQYV. CDR3 nucleotides: TGCAGTGCTAGTTCCGCGGATAGCTCATACGAGCAGTACGTC.

There are a few counts of this clonotype. This sequence joins TRBV12-3 or TRBV12-4 and TRBJ2-2; TRBD1 might be the D (5 bases). The CDR3 sequence is 14 residues long. V lost 3 bases and J 7 bases, leaving 12 bases between the germline ends. CDR3 region: CASSFGPQGGELFF. The CDR3 nucleotides read TGTGCCAGCAGTTTTGGTCCCCAGGGCGGGGAGCTGTTTTTT.